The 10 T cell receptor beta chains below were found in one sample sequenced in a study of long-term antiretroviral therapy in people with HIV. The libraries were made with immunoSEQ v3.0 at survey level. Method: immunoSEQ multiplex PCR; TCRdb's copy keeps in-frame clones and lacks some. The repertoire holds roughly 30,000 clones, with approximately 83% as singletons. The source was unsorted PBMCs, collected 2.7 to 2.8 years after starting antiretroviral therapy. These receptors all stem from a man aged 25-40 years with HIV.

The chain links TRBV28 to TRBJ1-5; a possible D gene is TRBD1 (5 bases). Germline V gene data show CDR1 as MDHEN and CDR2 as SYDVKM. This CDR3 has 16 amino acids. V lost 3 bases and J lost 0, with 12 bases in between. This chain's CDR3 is CASSFAGQYSNQPQHF. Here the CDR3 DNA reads TGTGCCAGCAGTTTTGCGGGGCAATATAGCAATCAGCCCCAGCATTTT. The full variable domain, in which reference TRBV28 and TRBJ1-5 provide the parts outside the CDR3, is DVKVTQSSRYLVKRTGEKVFLECVQDMDHENMFWYRQDPGLGLRLIYFSYDVKMKEKGDIPEGYSVSREKKERFSLILESASTNQTSMYLCASSFAGQYSNQPQHFGDGTRLSIL.

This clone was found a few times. CDR3 DNA sequence: TGTGCCACCAGCAGAGGAGGACAGGGTGACCTCCACTTT. Its translation: CATSRGGQGDLHF. The V gene is TRBV15, the J gene TRBJ1-6; 8 bases align to TRBD1. J was trimmed by 15 bases and V by 1 base; bases with no gene match: 5. The CDR3 runs to 13 residues. Germline CDR1 LNHNV, CDR2 YYDKDF (reference sequence).

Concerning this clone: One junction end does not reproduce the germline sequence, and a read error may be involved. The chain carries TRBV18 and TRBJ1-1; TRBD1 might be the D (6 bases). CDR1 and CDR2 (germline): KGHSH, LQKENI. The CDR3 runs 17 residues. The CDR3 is CASSPLMTGSQGGEAFF. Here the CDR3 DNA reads TGTGCCAGCTCGCCACTAATGACTGGGTCACAGGGTGGAGAAGCTTTCTTT.

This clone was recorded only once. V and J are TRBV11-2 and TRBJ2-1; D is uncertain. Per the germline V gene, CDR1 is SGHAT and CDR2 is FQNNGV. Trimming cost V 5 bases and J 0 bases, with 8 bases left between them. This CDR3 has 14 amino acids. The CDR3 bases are TGTGCCAGCAGCACGTCGGGCTCCTACAATGAGCAGTTCTTC. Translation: CASSTSGSYNEQFF.

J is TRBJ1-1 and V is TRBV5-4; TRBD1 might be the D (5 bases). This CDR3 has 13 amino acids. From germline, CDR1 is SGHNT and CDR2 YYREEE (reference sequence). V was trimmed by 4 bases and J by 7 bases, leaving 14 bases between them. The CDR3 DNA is TGTGCCAGCAGCGACCAGGGCTTCAATGAAGCTTTCTTT. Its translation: CASSDQGFNEAFF.

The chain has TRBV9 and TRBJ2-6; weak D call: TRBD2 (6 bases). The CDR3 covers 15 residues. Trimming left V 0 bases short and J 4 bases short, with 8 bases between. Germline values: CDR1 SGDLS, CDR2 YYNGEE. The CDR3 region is CASSVGGAGANVLTF. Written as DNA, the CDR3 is TGTGCCAGCAGCGTAGGCGGGGCCGGGGCCAACGTCCTGACTTTC.

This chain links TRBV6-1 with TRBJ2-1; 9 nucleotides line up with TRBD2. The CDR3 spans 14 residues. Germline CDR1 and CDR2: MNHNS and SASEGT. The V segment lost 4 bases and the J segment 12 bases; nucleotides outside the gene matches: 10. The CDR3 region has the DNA TGTGCCAGCAGTGGCAGAAGCGGGGGGCTAGGGCAGTTCTTC. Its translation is CASSGRSGGLGQFF.

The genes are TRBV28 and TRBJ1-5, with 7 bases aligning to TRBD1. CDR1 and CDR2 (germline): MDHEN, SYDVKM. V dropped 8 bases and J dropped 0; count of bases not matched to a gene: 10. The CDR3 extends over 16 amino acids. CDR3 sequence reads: CASGGTVKYSNQPQHF. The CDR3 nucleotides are TGTGCCAGCGGAGGGACAGTAAAGTATAGCAATCAGCCCCAGCATTTT.

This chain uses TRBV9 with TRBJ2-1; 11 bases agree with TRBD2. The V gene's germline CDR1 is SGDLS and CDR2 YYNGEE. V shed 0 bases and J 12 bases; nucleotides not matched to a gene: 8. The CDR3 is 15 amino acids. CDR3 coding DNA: TGTGCCAGCAGCGTAGAGGGGACTAGCGGTATCCGGCAGTTCTTC. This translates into CASSVEGTSGIRQFF.

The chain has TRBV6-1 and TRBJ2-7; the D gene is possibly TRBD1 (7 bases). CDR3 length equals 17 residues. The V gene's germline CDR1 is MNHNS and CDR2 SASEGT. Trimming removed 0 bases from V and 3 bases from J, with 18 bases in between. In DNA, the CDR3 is TGTGCCAGCAGTGAAGCTGGAGGGGGCGGGTATTTCTACGAGCAGTACTTC. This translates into CASSEAGGGGYFYEQYF.